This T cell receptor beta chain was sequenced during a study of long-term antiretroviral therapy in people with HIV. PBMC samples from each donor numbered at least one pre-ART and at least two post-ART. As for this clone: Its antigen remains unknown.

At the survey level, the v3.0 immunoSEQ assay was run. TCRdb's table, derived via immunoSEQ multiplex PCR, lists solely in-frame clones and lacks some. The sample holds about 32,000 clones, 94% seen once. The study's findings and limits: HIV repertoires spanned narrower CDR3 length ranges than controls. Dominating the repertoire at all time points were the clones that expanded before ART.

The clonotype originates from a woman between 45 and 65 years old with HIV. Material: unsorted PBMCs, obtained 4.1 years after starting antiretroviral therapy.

CDR3: CASKETQYF. Here the CDR3 DNA reads TGTGCCAGCAAAGAGACCCAGTACTTC. The chain employs TRBV6-8 and TRBJ2-5; the D is unclear. The CDR3 is made up of 9 amino acids. In germline, CDR1 is MNHGY, CDR2 SAAAGT. The V end was cut by 7 bases, the J end by 3 bases, with 0 bases between.